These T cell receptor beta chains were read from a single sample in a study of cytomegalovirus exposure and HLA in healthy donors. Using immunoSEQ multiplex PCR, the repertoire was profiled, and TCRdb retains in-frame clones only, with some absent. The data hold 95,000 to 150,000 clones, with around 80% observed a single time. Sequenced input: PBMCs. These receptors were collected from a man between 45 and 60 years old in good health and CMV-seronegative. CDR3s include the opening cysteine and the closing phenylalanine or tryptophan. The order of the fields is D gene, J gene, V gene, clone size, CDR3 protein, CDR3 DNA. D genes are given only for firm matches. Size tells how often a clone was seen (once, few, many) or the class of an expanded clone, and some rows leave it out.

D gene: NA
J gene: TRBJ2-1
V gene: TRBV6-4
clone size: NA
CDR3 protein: CASRTTGGDNEQFF
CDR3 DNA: TGTGCCAGCAGGACAACAGGGGGGGACAATGAGCAGTTCTTC

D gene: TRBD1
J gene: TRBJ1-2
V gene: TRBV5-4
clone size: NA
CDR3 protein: CASSSGQGDYGYTF
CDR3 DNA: TGTGCCAGCAGCTCCGGACAGGGGGACTATGGCTACACCTTC

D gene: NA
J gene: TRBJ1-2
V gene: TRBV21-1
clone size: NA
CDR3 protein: CASSKVRTGGGHGLGYTF
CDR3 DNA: TGTGCCAGCAGCAAAGTAAGAACAGGGGGCGGACACGGGCTAGGCTACACCTTC

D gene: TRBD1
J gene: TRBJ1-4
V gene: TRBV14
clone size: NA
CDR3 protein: CASSQDLGTVGEKLFF
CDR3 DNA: TGTGCCAGCAGCCAAGACCTCGGGACAGTGGGGGAAAAACTGTTTTTT

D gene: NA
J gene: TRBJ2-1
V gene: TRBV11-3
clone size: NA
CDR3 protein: CASSHGDNEQFF
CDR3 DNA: TGTGCCAGCAGCCACGGGGACAATGAGCAGTTCTTC

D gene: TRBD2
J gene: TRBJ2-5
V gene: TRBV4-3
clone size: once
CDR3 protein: CASSQQGLAGGAQYF
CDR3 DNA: TGCGCCAGCAGCCAACAGGGACTAGCGGGGGGGGCCCAGTACTTC

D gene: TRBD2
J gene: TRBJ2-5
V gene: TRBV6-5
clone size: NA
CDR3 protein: CASSYPGLAGETQYF
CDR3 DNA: TGTGCCAGCAGTTACCCGGGACTAGCGGGGGAGACCCAGTACTTC

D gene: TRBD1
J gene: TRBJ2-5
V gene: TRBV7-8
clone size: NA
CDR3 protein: CASSLQGAETQYF
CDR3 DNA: TGTGCCAGCAGCCTTCAGGGGGCAGAGACCCAGTACTTC

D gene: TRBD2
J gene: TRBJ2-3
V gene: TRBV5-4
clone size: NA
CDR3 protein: CASSLVAGGKDTQYF
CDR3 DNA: TGTGCCAGCAGCTTGGTAGCGGGGGGGAAAGATACGCAGTATTTT

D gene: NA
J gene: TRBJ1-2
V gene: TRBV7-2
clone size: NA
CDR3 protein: CASSPQAGPNYGYTF
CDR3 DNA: TGTGCCAGCAGCCCGCAAGCAGGGCCTAACTATGGCTACACCTTC

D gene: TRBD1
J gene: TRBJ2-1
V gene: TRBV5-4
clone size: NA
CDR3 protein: CASSPSRTGSYNEQFF
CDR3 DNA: TGTGCCAGCAGCCCATCTCGGACAGGGTCCTACAATGAGCAGTTCTTC

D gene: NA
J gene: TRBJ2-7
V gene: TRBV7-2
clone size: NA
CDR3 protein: CASSDFPTGSYEQYF
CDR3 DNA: TGTGCCAGCAGCGACTTCCCTACCGGATCCTACGAGCAGTACTTC

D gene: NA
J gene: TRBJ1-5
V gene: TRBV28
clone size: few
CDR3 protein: CASSPVPQDNQPQHF
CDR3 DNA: TGTGCCAGCAGTCCCGTCCCCCAGGACAATCAGCCCCAGCATTTT

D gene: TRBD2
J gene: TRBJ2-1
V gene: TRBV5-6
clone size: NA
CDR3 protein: CASSLLLADHNEQFF
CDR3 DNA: TGTGCCAGCAGCCTTCTTCTAGCGGATCACAATGAGCAGTTCTTC

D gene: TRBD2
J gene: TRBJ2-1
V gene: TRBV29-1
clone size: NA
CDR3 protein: CSVERESYNEQFF
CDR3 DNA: TGCAGCGTTGAGCGGGAGTCGTACAATGAGCAGTTCTTC

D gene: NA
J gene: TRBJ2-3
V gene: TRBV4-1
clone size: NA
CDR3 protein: CASSQSLYRDTQYF
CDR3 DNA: TGCGCCAGCAGCCAAAGCCTCTACCGGGATACGCAGTATTTT

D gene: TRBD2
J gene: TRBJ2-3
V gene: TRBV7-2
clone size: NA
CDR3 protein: CASSTIAGEADTQYF
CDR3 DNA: TGTGCCAGCAGTACGATAGCGGGGGAGGCAGATACGCAGTATTTT

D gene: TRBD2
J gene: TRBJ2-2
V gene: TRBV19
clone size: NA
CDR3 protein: CASSRGLAGVNGELFF
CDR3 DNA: TGTGCCAGTAGTAGAGGACTAGCGGGGGTGAATGGGGAGCTGTTTTTT

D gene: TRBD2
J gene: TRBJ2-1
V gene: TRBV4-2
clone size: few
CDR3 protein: CASSPGGLVGDNEQFF
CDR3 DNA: TGTGCCAGCAGCCCCGGAGGACTAGTGGGTGACAATGAGCAGTTCTTC

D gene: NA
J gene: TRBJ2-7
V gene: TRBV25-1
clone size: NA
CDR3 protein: CASSEFGSYEQYF
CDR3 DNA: TGTGCCAGCAGTGAATTTGGGAGTTACGAGCAGTACTTC

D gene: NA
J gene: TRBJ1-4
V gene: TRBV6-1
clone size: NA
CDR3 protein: CASSDGWSQEKLFF
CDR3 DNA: TGTGCCAGCAGTGATGGGTGGAGTCAGGAAAAACTGTTTTTT

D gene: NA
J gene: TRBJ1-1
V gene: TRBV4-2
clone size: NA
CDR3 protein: CASSSSLPVNTEAFF
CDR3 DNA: TGTGCCAGCAGTTCTTCTCTCCCAGTAAACACTGAAGCTTTCTTT

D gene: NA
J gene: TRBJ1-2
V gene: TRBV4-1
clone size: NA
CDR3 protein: CASSQPNRANYGYTF
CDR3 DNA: TGCGCCAGCAGCCAACCTAATAGAGCTAACTATGGCTACACCTTC

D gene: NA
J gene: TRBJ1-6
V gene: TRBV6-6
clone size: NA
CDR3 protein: CASSYPVGRGNSPLHF
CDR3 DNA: TGTGCCAGCAGTTACCCCGTGGGGCGGGGAAATTCACCCCTCCACTTT

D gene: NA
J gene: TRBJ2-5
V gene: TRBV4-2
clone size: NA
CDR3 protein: CASSSAGVGQQETQYF
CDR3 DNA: TGTGCCAGCAGCTCGGCTGGGGTCGGACAGCAAGAGACCCAGTACTTC

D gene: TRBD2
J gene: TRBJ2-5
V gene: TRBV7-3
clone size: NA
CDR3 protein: CASSLNPAGARETQYF
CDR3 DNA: TGTGCCAGCAGCTTAAACCCAGCGGGGGCCCGGGAGACCCAGTACTTC

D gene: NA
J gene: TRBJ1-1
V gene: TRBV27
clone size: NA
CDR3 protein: CASSPGAHKMNTEAFF
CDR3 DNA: TGTGCCAGCAGCCCAGGGGCCCATAAAATGAACACTGAAGCTTTCTTT

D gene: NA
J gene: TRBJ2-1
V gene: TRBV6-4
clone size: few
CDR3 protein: CASSGGAGEQFF
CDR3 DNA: TGTGCCAGCAGTGGTGGGGCAGGGGAGCAGTTCTTC

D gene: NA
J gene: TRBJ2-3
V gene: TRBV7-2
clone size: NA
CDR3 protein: CASSQTGTSTDTQYF
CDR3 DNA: TGTGCCAGCAGCCAGACAGGGACTAGCACAGATACGCAGTATTTT

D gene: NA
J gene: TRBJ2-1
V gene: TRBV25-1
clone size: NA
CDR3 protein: CASSGGPYYNEQFF
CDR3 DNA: TGTGCCAGCAGTGGGGGGCCTTACTACAATGAGCAGTTCTTC

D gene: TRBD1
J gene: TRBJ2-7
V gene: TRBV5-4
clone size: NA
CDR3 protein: CASSSDRGPYEQYF
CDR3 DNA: TGTGCCAGCAGCTCCGACAGGGGACCATACGAGCAGTACTTC

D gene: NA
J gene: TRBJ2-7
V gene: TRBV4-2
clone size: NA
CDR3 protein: CASSQNPGLSYEQYF
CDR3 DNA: TGTGCCAGCAGCCAGAATCCGGGACTCTCCTACGAGCAGTACTTC

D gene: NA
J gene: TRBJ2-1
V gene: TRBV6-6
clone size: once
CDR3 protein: CATSGASDVGQFF
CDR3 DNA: TGTGCCACCTCAGGGGCGTCGGATGTAGGGCAGTTCTTC

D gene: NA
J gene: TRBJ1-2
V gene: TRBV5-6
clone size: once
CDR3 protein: CASSLVPGYGYTF
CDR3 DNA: TGTGCCAGCAGCTTGGTTCCGGGCTATGGCTACACCTTC

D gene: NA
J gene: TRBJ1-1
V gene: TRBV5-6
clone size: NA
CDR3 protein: CASSLYLGAMNTEAFF
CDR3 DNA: TGTGCCAGCAGCTTGTATTTGGGGGCCATGAACACTGAAGCTTTCTTT